This TCR beta chain was captured by sequencing in a study of T cell responses to AZD1222 COVID-19 vaccine. Profiling relied on immunoSEQ multiplex PCR, and the TCRdb table lists in-frame clones only, not all of them. The table shows about 99,000 clones, with 93% occurring only once. Germline V gene sequence: CDR1 MNHNS, CDR2 SASEGT. Losses at the gene ends were 5 bases for V and 4 bases for J; bases not matched to a gene: 7. This CDR3 is built from 14 residues. The specimen was peripheral blood, collected on day 0 of AZD1222 vaccination. The clonotype comes from an adult in good health. V usage is TRBV6-1 and J usage is TRBJ1-2; 7 bases line up with TRBD1. The CDR3 spells CASSPAGQFYGYTF. The CDR3 DNA reads as TGTGCCAGCAGTCCAGCGGGACAGTTCTATGGCTACACCTTC.